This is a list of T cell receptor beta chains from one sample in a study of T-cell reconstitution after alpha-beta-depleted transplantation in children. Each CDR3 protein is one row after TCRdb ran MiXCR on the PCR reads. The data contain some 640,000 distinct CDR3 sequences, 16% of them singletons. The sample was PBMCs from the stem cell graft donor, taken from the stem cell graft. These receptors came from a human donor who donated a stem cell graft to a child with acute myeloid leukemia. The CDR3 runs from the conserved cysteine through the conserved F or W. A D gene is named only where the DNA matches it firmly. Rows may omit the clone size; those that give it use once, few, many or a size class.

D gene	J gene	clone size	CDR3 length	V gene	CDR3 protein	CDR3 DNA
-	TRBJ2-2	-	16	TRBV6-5	CASSYSRQSNTGELFF	TGTGCCAGCAGTTACTCGAGGCAGTCGAACACCGGGGAGCTGTTTTTT
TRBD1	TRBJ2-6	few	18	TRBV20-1	CSAETRDRERSGANVLTF	TGCAGTGCCGAAACGCGGGACAGGGAGCGGTCTGGGGCCAACGTCCTGACTTTC
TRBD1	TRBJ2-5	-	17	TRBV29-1	CSVVGTGDSVNGRTQYF	TGCAGCGTTGTCGGGACAGGGGATTCTGTCAATGGGAGGACCCAGTACTTC
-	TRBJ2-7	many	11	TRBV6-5	CASSFGTDTMF	TGTGCCAGCAGTTTCGGGACCGACACGATGTTC
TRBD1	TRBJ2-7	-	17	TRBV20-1	CSARVFGLGTGFHEQYF	TGCAGTGCTAGAGTTTTCGGGCTCGGGACAGGGTTCCACGAGCAGTACTTC
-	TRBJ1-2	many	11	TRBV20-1	CSASTDLGYTF	TGCAGTGCTTCCACGGATCTAGGCTACACCTTC
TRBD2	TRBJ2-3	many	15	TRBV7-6	CASSSYPGLADTQYF	TGTGCCAGCAGCTCTTATCCTGGACTAGCAGATACGCAGTATTTT
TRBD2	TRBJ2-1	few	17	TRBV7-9	CASSGLAGGQVYNEQFF	TGTGCCAGCAGCGGACTAGCGGGGGGGCAAGTCTACAATGAGCAGTTCTTC
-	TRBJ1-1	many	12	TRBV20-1	CSATPVNTEAFF	TGCAGTGCTACCCCGGTGAACACTGAAGCTTTCTTT
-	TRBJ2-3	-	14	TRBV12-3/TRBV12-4	CASSFAGKRDTQYF	TGTGCCAGCAGTTTTGCGGGAAAGAGAGATACGCAGTATTTT
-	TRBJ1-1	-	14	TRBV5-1	CASSLLPGNTEAFF	TGCGCCAGCAGCCTACTACCAGGGAACACTGAAGCTTTCTTT
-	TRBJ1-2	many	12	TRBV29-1	CSVRDINYGYTF	TGCAGCGTTCGAGACATTAACTATGGCTACACCTTC
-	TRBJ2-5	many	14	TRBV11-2	CASSPVGFVETQYF	TGTGCCAGCAGCCCCGTGGGATTCGTGGAGACCCAGTACTTC
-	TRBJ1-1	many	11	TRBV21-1	CASSKGNGKQF	TGTGCCAGCAGCAAAGGCAACGGAAAGCAATTT
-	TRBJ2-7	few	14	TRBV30	CAWSRGGSSYEQYF	TGTGCCTGGAGTAGGGGCGGAAGCTCCTACGAGCAGTACTTC
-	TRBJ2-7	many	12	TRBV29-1	CSVADGPYEQYF	TGCAGCGTCGCCGACGGACCCTACGAGCAGTACTTC
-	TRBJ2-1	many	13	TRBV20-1	CSAPGTLLGEQFF	TGCAGTGCCCCCGGGACTCTTCTGGGTGAGCAGTTCTTC
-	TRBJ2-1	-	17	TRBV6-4	CASSDQPTVSSYNEQFF	TGTGCCAGCAGTGACCAACCGACGGTGAGCTCCTACAATGAGCAGTTCTTC
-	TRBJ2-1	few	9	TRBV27	CASSSHARF	TGTGCCAGCAGTTCTCACGCGCGCTTC
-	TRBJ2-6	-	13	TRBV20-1	CSARESGANVLTF	TGCAGTGCTAGGGAGAGCGGGGCCAACGTCCTGACTTTC
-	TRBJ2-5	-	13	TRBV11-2	CASSPSYGETQYF	TGTGCCAGCAGTCCCAGCTATGGGGAGACCCAGTACTTC
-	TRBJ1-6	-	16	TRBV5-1	CASSPMAGQNNSPLHF	TGCGCCAGCAGTCCGATGGCCGGACAGAATAATTCACCCCTCCACTTT